The 30 T cell receptor beta chains given below trace back to one sample, sequenced in a study of cytomegalovirus exposure and HLA in healthy donors. It was with 60 Vbeta and 13 Jbeta primers that the PCR ran. Measured with immunoSEQ multiplex PCR; TCRdb has only the in-frame clones, and not every one. The sample shows 190,000 or so clones, roughly four fifths of them seen only once. Sequencing was done on a sample of PBMCs. The receptors stem from a man aged 50 to 60 in good health and CMV-seronegative.

The rearrangement uses TRBV9 and TRBJ2-7; 9 bases match TRBD2. The CDR3 has 17 residues. Germline-derived CDR1 and CDR2 are SGDLS and YYNGEE. V dropped 1 base and J dropped 6; count of bases not matched to a gene: 14. This chain's CDR3 is CASSVSPSGETRGEQYF. The DNA for the CDR3 is TGTGCCAGCAGCGTAAGCCCTAGCGGGGAAACGCGGGGCGAGCAGTACTTC.

CDR3 residues: CASSLGTGGAYNEQFF. CDR3 nucleotide sequence: TGTGCCAGTAGTCTCGGGACAGGGGGAGCCTACAATGAGCAGTTCTTC. J is TRBJ2-1 and V is TRBV19; 11 bases map to TRBD1. The CDR3 contains 16 residues. Germline V CDR1 and CDR2: LNHDA, SQIVND (reference sequence). Trimming at V came to 5 bases and at J to 2 bases, leaving 5 bases not matched to a gene.

The V and J genes are TRBV18 and TRBJ1-6, with D unclear. CDR3 size: 15 residues. V was trimmed by 0 bases and J by 7 bases, leaving 10 bases between them. Germline V gives CDR1 KGHSH, CDR2 LQKENI. The CDR3 here is CASSPPSAGNSPLHF. The CDR3 nucleotides read TGTGCCAGCTCACCACCGTCCGCGGGGAATTCACCCCTCCACTTT.

The chain is built from TRBV5-1 and TRBJ2-3; 7 positions agree with TRBD1. The CDR3 runs 15 residues. The ends lost 4 bases at V and 2 bases at J; junction bases unmatched: 7. Looked up from germline, CDR1 is SGHRS and CDR2 is YFSETQ. The CDR3 reads CASSPSDRFTDTQYF. The CDR3 DNA reads TGCGCCAGCAGCCCATCGGACAGGTTCACAGATACGCAGTATTTT.

The V and J genes are TRBV5-5 and TRBJ1-1; D possibly corresponds to TRBD1 (5 bases). Looked up from germline, CDR1 is SGHKS and CDR2 is YYEKEE (reference sequence). Trimming removed 4 bases at V and 6 bases at J, with 19 bases between. The CDR3 is 15 amino acids. The CDR3: CASSGGHLRAPEAFF. CDR3 nucleotide sequence: TGTGCCAGCAGCGGTGGACACCTTCGTGCGCCTGAAGCTTTCTTT.

The V gene is TRBV6-5, the J gene TRBJ1-4; 9 bases fit TRBD1. Germline V gene sequence: CDR1 MNHEY, CDR2 SVGAGI. The CDR3 contains 15 residues. V dropped 6 bases and J dropped 10; count of bases not matched to a gene: 12. The CDR3 sequence is CASSPGDRDSVKLFF. DNA for the CDR3: TGTGCCAGCAGCCCCGGGGACAGGGATTCAGTAAAACTGTTTTTT.

CDR3 coding DNA: TGTGCCAGCAGCGGACTAGCGGCGAACACCGGGGAGCTGTTTTTT. Its protein is CASSGLAANTGELFF. This sequence joins TRBV7-9 and TRBJ2-2; 10 nucleotides match TRBD2. Germline-derived CDR1 and CDR2 are SEHNR and FQNEAQ (reference sequence). The ends lost 5 bases at V and 0 bases at J; junction bases unmatched: 0. The length of the CDR3 is 15 residues.

The chain joins TRBV7-8 to TRBJ1-3; D is possibly TRBD1 (5 bases). Germline CDR1 and CDR2: SGHVS and FQNEAQ. The CDR3 is made up of 15 amino acids. Trimming pared 10 bases from V and 2 bases from J, leaving 18 bases between. CDR3 residues: CATAETELTGNTIYF. The CDR3 coding sequence is TGTGCCACCGCCGAGACAGAATTAACTGGAAACACCATATATTTT.

The chain combines TRBV19 with TRBJ1-3; a possible D gene is TRBD1 (6 bases). V shed 3 bases and J shed 4 bases, with 13 bases lying between them. This CDR3 has 15 residues. Germline V gene lookup returns CDR1 LNHDA and CDR2 SQIVND (reference sequence). The CDR3 spells CASSISSGDGNTIYF. The CDR3 bases are TGTGCCAGTAGTATCTCGTCAGGGGACGGAAACACCATATATTTT.

V is TRBV25-1 and J is TRBJ1-1; D possibly corresponds to TRBD1 (5 bases). The germline V gene encodes CDR1 MGHDK and CDR2 SYGVNS. This CDR3 region has 14 residues. V was trimmed by 9 bases and J by 4 bases, leaving 18 bases between them. As DNA, the CDR3 is TGTGCCAGTGGGGGGGTCGGGGGAGGCACTGAAGCTTTCTTT. This translates into CASGGVGGGTEAFF. The variable domain in full, with the rest retrieved from reference TRBV25-1 and TRBJ1-1, is EADIYQTPRYLVIGTGKKITLECSQTMGHDKMYWYQQDPGMELHLIHYSYGVNSTEKGDLSSESTVSRIRTEHFPLTLESARPSHTSQYLCASGGVGGGTEAFFGQGTRLTVV.

The chain recombines TRBV5-4 with TRBJ1-2, with D perhaps matching TRBD1 (6 bases). CDR3 size: 16 residues. In germline, CDR1 is SGHNT, CDR2 YYREEE (reference sequence). Trimming pared 0 bases from V and 5 bases from J, leaving 17 bases between. The CDR3 reads CASSLGGQGSRYGYTF. DNA for the CDR3: TGTGCCAGCAGCTTGGGGGGACAAGGATCGAGGTATGGCTACACCTTC.

The chain carries TRBV19 and TRBJ2-4, with D possibly TRBD1 on 5 matching bases. The V end was cut by 8 bases, the J end by 2 bases, with 16 bases between. The CDR3 totals 15 residues. Germline loops: CDR1 LNHDA, CDR2 SQIVND (reference sequence). The chain's CDR3 is CASWGRQGSKNIQYF. CDR3 nucleotide sequence: TGTGCCAGTTGGGGCCGGCAGGGATCCAAAAACATTCAGTACTTC.

The rearrangement joins TRBV7-2 to TRBJ2-7, with 7 positions matching TRBD2. From germline, CDR1 is SGHTA and CDR2 FQGNSA. The CDR3 runs to 14 residues. V lost 5 bases to trimming and J lost 1 base; unmatched junction nucleotides: 5. The CDR3: CASSQRGSSYEQYF. CDR3 sequence (DNA): TGTGCCAGCAGCCAGCGGGGATCATCCTACGAGCAGTACTTC.

This clone was observed a few times. V and J are TRBV6-5 and TRBJ2-7; 9 bases fit TRBD1. The CDR3 has 12 residues. Germline V gives CDR1 MNHEY, CDR2 SVGAGI. After removal of 6 bases from V and 4 bases from J, the junction contained 1 base not matched to a gene. The chain's CDR3 is CASRGTGYEQYF. Here the CDR3 DNA reads TGTGCCAGCAGAGGGACAGGGTACGAGCAGTACTTC.

This clone was seen only a few times. This sequence joins TRBV5-1 and TRBJ1-2, with D possibly being TRBD1 (5 bases). The length of the CDR3 is 13 residues. The germline CDR1 and CDR2 sequences are SGHRS and YFSETQ. V lost 0 bases and J 14 bases, leaving 17 bases between the germline ends. CDR3 residues: CASSLVPGGIVTF. In DNA, the CDR3 is TGCGCCAGCAGCTTGGTTCCGGGGGGGATAGTTACCTTC.

The chain combines TRBV6-5 with TRBJ2-7; 10 nucleotides agree with TRBD1. Germline CDR1 MNHEY, CDR2 SVGAGI. The CDR3 has 15 amino acids. Trimming removed 6 bases from V and 5 bases from J; junction bases left unmatched: 10. The CDR3 sequence is CASSLRGTGVNEQYF. In DNA, the CDR3 is TGTGCCAGCAGCCTAAGGGGGACAGGGGTTAACGAGCAGTACTTC.

This CDR3 reads CASSLKGTGTTEAFF. The CDR3 region has the DNA TGTGCCAGCAGCTTGAAGGGGACAGGGACCACTGAAGCTTTCTTT. The chain recombines TRBV7-9 with TRBJ1-1, with 9 nucleotides matching TRBD1. V trimming: 3 bases; J trimming: 4 bases; junction bases outside the gene matches: 6. Per germline, CDR1 SEHNR and CDR2 FQNEAQ (reference sequence). The CDR3 loop spans 15 amino acids.

CDR3 loop: CASSTSAASTDTQYF. The CDR3 bases are TGCGCCAGTTCTACTAGCGCCGCTAGCACAGATACGCAGTATTTT. This chain connects TRBV5-1 to TRBJ2-3, with 7 bases that match TRBD2. CDR1 and CDR2 from the germline V gene are SGHRS and YFSETQ. After removal of 8 bases from V and 0 bases from J, the junction contained 9 bases not matched to a gene. The CDR3 is 15 amino acids.

The count of this clone is one. The chain links TRBV5-1 to TRBJ2-2; 10 bases are a match to TRBD1. The germline CDR1 and CDR2 sequences are SGHRS and YFSETQ. After removal of 7 bases from V and 1 base from J, the junction contained 7 bases not matched to a gene. The CDR3 consists of 16 residues. CDR3 sequence (DNA): TGCGCCAGCCACCCCGGGACAGGGGTGAACACCGGGGAGCTGTTTTTT. The encoded protein is CASHPGTGVNTGELFF.

This chain connects TRBV19 to TRBJ2-5; perhaps TRBD2 as D (6 bases). The V gene's germline CDR1 is LNHDA and CDR2 SQIVND (reference sequence). This CDR3 region has 14 residues. V was pared by 5 bases and J by 4 bases, with 14 bases between. The CDR3: CASSAPGLRETQYF. In DNA, the CDR3 is TGTGCCAGTAGTGCGCCGGGACTCCGAGAGACCCAGTACTTC.

V gene TRBV9 combines with J gene TRBJ2-1, with TRBD1 identical over 10 bases. The J segment lost 12 bases and the V segment lost 3 bases, leaving 9 bases of the junction unmatched. Germline V gene data show CDR1 as SGDLS and CDR2 as YYNGEE. CDR3 size: 14 residues. The CDR3 DNA sequence: TGTGCCAGCAGCGAGAGATGGGACAGGGGTTGGCAGTTCTTC. It is translated as CASSERWDRGWQFF.

This sequence joins TRBV2 and TRBJ2-1; 7 nucleotides align to TRBD1. CDR3 length: 13 amino acids. Germline-derived CDR1 and CDR2 are SNHLY and FYNNEI. The V segment lost 4 bases and the J segment 7 bases; nucleotides outside the gene matches: 4. The CDR3 region is CASSAETGNEQFF. As DNA, the CDR3 is TGTGCCAGCAGTGCCGAGACAGGGAATGAGCAGTTCTTC.

This clone showed up just a few times. This chain links TRBV2 with TRBJ1-1; no definite D call. V was shortened by 6 bases and J by 0 bases, with 11 bases between the two germline ends. Germline CDR1 SNHLY, CDR2 FYNNEI. This CDR3 has 14 residues. For the CDR3, the DNA is TGTGCCAGCAGGCGCCAACTGATGAACACTGAAGCTTTCTTT. It yields the protein CASRRQLMNTEAFF.

CDR3 bases: TGCGCCAGCAGCCGAACCGGGACTTACCAAGAGACCCAGTACTTC. Protein sequence: CASSRTGTYQETQYF. This sequence joins TRBV4-1 and TRBJ2-5, with D perhaps matching TRBD2 (6 bases). Trimming cost V 4 bases and J 0 bases, with 12 bases left between them. Germline CDR1 is MGHRA and CDR2 is YSYEKL. This CDR3 has 15 amino acids.

The chain uses TRBV10-3 and TRBJ2-5; D is unclear. V dropped 4 bases and J dropped 1 base, with 10 bases sitting between them. CDR1 and CDR2 (germline): ENHRY, SYGVKD. The CDR3 contains 14 residues. The chain's CDR3 is CAISGEAVQETQYF. The DNA of the CDR3 is TGTGCCATCAGTGGAGAAGCCGTCCAAGAGACCCAGTACTTC.

In this sample, this clone turned up a few times. The chain links TRBV5-6 to TRBJ1-5; 9 bases fit TRBD1. The CDR3 sequence is 15 residues long. The germline gives CDR1 SGHDT, CDR2 YYEEEE. The V and J ends lost 2 bases and 3 bases, in that order; junction bases with no gene match: 3. For the CDR3, the DNA is TGTGCCAGCAGCTTAGGGACAGGGAACAATCAGCCCCAGCATTTT. Its translation is CASSLGTGNNQPQHF.

This clone was seen a few times. The rearrangement joins TRBV27 to TRBJ2-5, with D maybe TRBD2 (5 bases). Trimming pared 6 bases from V and 7 bases from J, leaving 18 bases between. There are 14 residues in the CDR3. Germline CDR1 reads MNHEY; CDR2 reads SMNVEV (reference sequence). The CDR3 DNA reads TGTGCCAGCAGCGCTGGACCTCTACGGGGGACCCAGTACTTC. Translating it yields CASSAGPLRGTQYF.

The chain recombines TRBV5-1 with TRBJ2-2; 8 positions match TRBD1. V shed 4 bases and J 5 bases; nucleotides not matched to a gene: 4. This CDR3 has 14 residues. Germline V gives CDR1 SGHRS, CDR2 YFSETQ. The CDR3 loop reads CASSPGQETGELFF. CDR3 bases: TGCGCCAGCAGCCCGGGACAGGAGACCGGGGAGCTGTTTTTT.

The J gene is TRBJ2-5, the V gene TRBV6-5, with 9 nucleotides matching TRBD1. With V trimmed by 2 bases and J by 5 bases, 6 bases remained unmatched. The CDR3 length is 15 residues. Germline V gene data show CDR1 as MNHEY and CDR2 as SVGAGI. This CDR3 is CASSYQGTGIETQYF. Written as DNA, the CDR3 is TGTGCCAGCAGTTACCAGGGGACAGGGATCGAGACCCAGTACTTC.

The chain has TRBV5-1 and TRBJ1-2; D perhaps matches TRBD1 (6 bases). Trimming removed 4 bases at V and 0 bases at J, with 13 bases between. CDR1 and CDR2 (germline): SGHRS, YFSETQ. This CDR3 region has 15 residues. The DNA of the CDR3 is TGCGCCAGCAGCCAACAGGGTAACGCTAACTATGGCTACACCTTC. The encoded protein is CASSQQGNANYGYTF.